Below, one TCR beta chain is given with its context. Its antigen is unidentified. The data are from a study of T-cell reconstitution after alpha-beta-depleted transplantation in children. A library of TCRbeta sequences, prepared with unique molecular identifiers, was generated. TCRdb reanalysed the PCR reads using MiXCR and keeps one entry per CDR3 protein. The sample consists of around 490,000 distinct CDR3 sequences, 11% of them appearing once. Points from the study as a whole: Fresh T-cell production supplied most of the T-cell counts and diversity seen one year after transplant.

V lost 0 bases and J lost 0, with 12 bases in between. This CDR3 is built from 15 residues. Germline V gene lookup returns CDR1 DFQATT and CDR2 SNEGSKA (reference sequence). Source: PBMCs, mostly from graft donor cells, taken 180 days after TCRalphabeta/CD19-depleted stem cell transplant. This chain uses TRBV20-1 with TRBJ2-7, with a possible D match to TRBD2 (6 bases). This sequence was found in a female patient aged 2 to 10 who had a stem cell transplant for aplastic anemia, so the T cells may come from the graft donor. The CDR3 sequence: CSARDGGLSSYEQYF. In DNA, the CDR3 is TGCAGTGCTAGAGATGGGGGACTTAGCTCCTACGAGCAGTACTTC.